This TCR beta chain was identified during a study of PD-1 blockade in classical Hodgkin lymphoma. Noted time point: newly diagnosed, previously untreated cHL patient sample. Researchers report purifying CD4+ T cells from thawed PBMCs by magnetic negative selection. Comparison relied on PBMCs that came from newly diagnosed, untreated classical Hodgkin lymphoma. The method was immunoSEQ multiplex PCR; TCRdb's version includes in-frame clones alone and lacks a portion of them. Here the sample spans fewer than 25,000 clones, approximately 89% being singletons. The ends lost 1 base at V and 6 bases at J; junction bases unmatched: 2. The length of the CDR3 is 15 residues. Germline V gives CDR1 MNHNS, CDR2 SASEGT. For this clone: Its antigen remains unknown.

Findings and caveats of the study: With respect to the repertoire differences, their causes, possibly disease activity or prior therapy, remain undefined. Relapsed/refractory patients reportedly had lower baseline diversity than newly diagnosed patients.

The sequence derives from a human donor with classical Hodgkin lymphoma. This rearrangement joins TRBV6-1 to TRBJ1-5; the match to TRBD1 covers 11 bases. Sequencing was performed on CD4+ T cells from blood. The CDR3 loop reads CASSEGTGGGQPQHF. As DNA, the CDR3 is TGTGCCAGCAGTGAAGGGACAGGGGGCGGTCAGCCCCAGCATTTT.